This TCR beta chain originates from a study of cytomegalovirus exposure and HLA in healthy donors. General study points: An analysis done earlier found most TCR beta V segments productive about 90% or about 30% of the time. Sequences of the TCR beta chain were said to predict the HLA-A and HLA-B alleles of most subjects accurately. Later analysis showed TCR association rates varying by HLA locus, highest for DRB1 and lowest for HLA-C.

A multiplex PCR was run with 60 Vbeta primers and 13 Jbeta primers. Sequencing used immunoSEQ multiplex PCR; TCRdb keeps in-frame clones, though not all of them. This sample has roughly 200,000 clones; over 65% occur once, and the top ten carry 0.63%. Looked up from germline, CDR1 is MDHEN and CDR2 is SYDVKM. V shed 7 bases and J shed 2 bases, with 18 bases lying between them. CDR3 size: 16 residues. A note on this clone: Its antigen is still unknown.

The source of this sequence is a man younger than 35 in good health and CMV-seronegative. This chain links TRBV28 with TRBJ1-3; TRBD1 might be the D (6 bases). Material: PBMCs. CDR3: CASILWGGLTGNTIYF. The DNA of the CDR3 is TGTGCCAGCATCCTCTGGGGGGGCCTCACTGGAAACACCATATATTTT.